This note documents a single TCR beta chain sequence. Antigen unknown. The CDR3 loop spans 14 amino acids. Germline V gene lookup returns CDR1 SGHDT and CDR2 YYEEEE. Trimming pared 2 bases from V and 6 bases from J, leaving 12 bases between. The sample comes from a study of shared clonotypes between healthy human individuals. About the study: Three plates were used per donor for CD4 naive, three for CD4 memory, two for CD8 naive and one for CD8 memory.

An approximately 200 ng quantity of DNA, tens of thousands of T cell genomes, went into the sorted-subset replicate PCRs. Assay: immunoSEQ multiplex PCR; the TCRdb copy retains only in-frame clones and omits some. The sample has hundreds of thousands of clones, almost 97% seen once. General study results and limits: In a few donors, around 4.8% of naive CD4 clonotypes appeared in common.

The specimen was naive CD4+ T cells sorted from blood. Specified subset: CD45RA+ positively selected. This chain links TRBV5-6 with TRBJ1-5; the D gene is possibly TRBD1 (5 bases). This TCR was recovered from a woman aged 30 to 39 in good health. CDR3 DNA: TGTGCCAGCAGCTTACGGCAGGGAACTCAGCCCCAGCATTTT. It specifies CASSLRQGTQPQHF. Using reference TRBV5-6 and TRBJ1-5 for the parts outside the CDR3, the full variable domain is DAGVTQSPTHLIKTRGQQVTLRCSPKSGHDTVSWYQQALGQGPQFIFQYYEEEERQRGNFPDRFSGHQFPNYSSELNVNALLLGDSALYLCASSLRQGTQPQHFGDGTRLSIL.